This passage covers 32 T cell receptor beta chains from one sample sequenced in a study of molecular identifiers for immune sequencing clone quantification. Using its own MiXCR run on the PCR reads, TCRdb lists one record per CDR3 protein. The sample consists of under 15,000 distinct CDR3 sequences, about 18% of them appearing once. Sequences were obtained from naive CD8+ T cells from blood, with Jurkat cell RNA spiked in. Subset reported: FACS-sorted CD8+CD4-CCR7+CD45RA+ naive T cells. The receptors were gathered from a human donor in good health. Some libraries in this study had Jurkat cell RNA spiked in.

This clonotype was recorded many times. V usage is TRBV11-1 and J usage is TRBJ2-7; D perhaps matches TRBD2 (6 bases). The CDR3 spans 12 residues. V lost 4 bases, J lost 4 bases, and 8 bases lay in between. The germline CDR1 and CDR2 sequences are SGHAT and FQDESV (reference sequence). The DNA of the CDR3 is TGTGCCAGCAGCTGGGCGGGATACGAGCAGTACTTC. Translating it yields CASSWAGYEQYF.

As for this clonotype: Possible read error: a much larger clone is one base away. CDR3: CASSLDTYEQYF. The DNA for the CDR3 is TGTGCCAGCAGCTTAGATACTTACGAGCAGTACTTC. V gene TRBV11-2 combines with J gene TRBJ2-7; D call uncertain. V was pared by 0 bases and J by 4 bases, with 4 bases between. The CDR3 has 12 amino acids. Germline V gene data show CDR1 as SGHAT and CDR2 as FQNNGV.

The sample holds many counts of this clonotype. The V gene is TRBV6-6, the J gene TRBJ1-1; D perhaps matches TRBD1 (5 bases). Germline assignment: CDR1 MNHNY and CDR2 SVGAGI (reference sequence). The CDR3 runs to 18 residues. The V end lost 7 bases, the J end lost 1 base, and 25 bases lay between the germline ends. The CDR3: CASILPPRAGTANTEAFF. The CDR3, as DNA: TGTGCCAGCATCCTACCCCCCAGAGCTGGGACTGCGAACACTGAAGCTTTCTTT.

This clonotype has at least ten counts. The rearrangement uses TRBV9 and TRBJ2-5, with 7 nucleotides matching TRBD2. CDR1 is SGDLS, CDR2 YYNGEE, per germline. The CDR3 spans 16 residues. With 4 bases clipped from V and 5 bases from J, the junction kept 14 bases outside the gene matches. The CDR3 bases are TGTGCCAGCAGCCCCTTCCGGGGCGGGAGCGGGGAGACCCAGTACTTC. Residues: CASSPFRGGSGETQYF.

This clonotype was seen many times. V usage is TRBV19 and J usage is TRBJ1-1; 7 bases are a match to TRBD1. The CDR3 is 16 amino acids. After removal of 7 bases from V and 3 bases from J, the junction contained 14 bases not matched to a gene. Germline V lookup: CDR1 LNHDA, CDR2 SQIVND (reference sequence). The DNA for the CDR3 is TGTGCCAGTACCAGCACTTACAGGGGAGAGGACACTGAAGCTTTCTTT. Translating it yields CASTSTYRGEDTEAFF.

About this clonotype: This may arise from a read error, as a much more abundant clone is one base away. The J gene is TRBJ2-7, the V gene TRBV6-5, with 7 bases matching TRBD1. The CDR3 consists of 13 residues. Germline-derived CDR1 and CDR2 are MNHEY and SVGAGI. With V trimmed by 7 bases and J by 8 bases, 11 bases remained unmatched. The DNA of the CDR3 is TGTGCCAGCACTCCCTTCGTACAGGGGCAGCAGTACTTC. This gives the protein CASTPFVQGQQYF.

The chain uses TRBV7-6 and TRBJ1-5; 8 positions agree with TRBD1. This CDR3 has 17 amino acids. Germline CDR1 reads SGHVS; CDR2 reads FNYEAQ. Trimming removed 5 bases from V and 0 bases from J; junction bases left unmatched: 9. The CDR3 sequence: CASSPGTGHYSNQPQHF. The DNA for the CDR3 is TGTGCCAGCAGCCCTGGGACAGGACATTATAGCAATCAGCCCCAGCATTTT.

This clonotype occurred many times. V usage is TRBV7-9 and J usage is TRBJ2-7; TRBD2 is a possible D gene (6 bases). V lost 5 bases and J 0 bases, leaving 20 bases between the germline ends. The V gene's germline CDR1 is SEHNR and CDR2 FQNEAQ (reference sequence). The CDR3 loop spans 17 amino acids. The CDR3 DNA reads as TGTGCCAGCAGCCGCGGCCCCCGGGACTCAAGCTCCTACGAGCAGTACTTC. Translation: CASSRGPRDSSSYEQYF.

The chain joins TRBV7-9 to TRBJ2-7; D may be TRBD2 (5 bases). The germline V and J ends were trimmed by 4 bases and 7 bases, with 14 bases remaining between them. The CDR3 loop spans 13 amino acids. Germline values: CDR1 SEHNR, CDR2 FQNEAQ (reference sequence). CDR3 nucleotide sequence: TGTGCCAGCAGCTCTGGTCGTCCGGGGGAGCAGTACTTC. The encoded protein is CASSSGRPGEQYF.

This clonotype qualifies as medium-sized. The CDR3 region has the DNA TGCAGTGCTAGGGAGGAGAACACTGAAGCTTTCTTT. Translated: CSAREENTEAFF. The V call is TRBV20-1, the J call TRBJ1-1; D is undetermined. CDR1 and CDR2 from the germline V gene are DFQATT and SNEGSKA (reference sequence). Trimming took off 3 bases at V and 1 base at J, with 6 bases between the two ends. The CDR3 totals 12 residues.

This clonotype was recorded a few times. Since no conserved phenylalanine or tryptophan closes the CDR3, a read error is the likely cause. V gene TRBV4-1 combines with J gene TRBJ2-2; D gene uncertain. The V end was cut by 6 bases, the J end by 3 bases, with 2 bases between. Germline values: CDR1 MGHRA, CDR2 YSYEKL. The CDR3 sequence is 11 residues long. DNA of the CDR3: TGCGCCAGCAGGGACACCGGGGAGCTGTTTTCT. Translated, it gives CASRDTGELFS.

This clonotype is labeled medium-sized. J is TRBJ2-7 and V is TRBV7-2; D call uncertain. V shed 1 base and J shed 4 bases, with 14 bases lying between them. Germline V gene data show CDR1 as SGHTA and CDR2 as FQGNSA. CDR3 length: 15 residues. As DNA, the CDR3 is TGTGCCAGCAGCTTAGAGCCAGCACGGATGTACGAGCAGTACTTC. Residues: CASSLEPARMYEQYF.

This clonotype has at least ten counts. The chain is built from TRBV11-2 and TRBJ2-3, with 9 nucleotides matching TRBD2. CDR1 SGHAT and CDR2 FQNNGV come from the germline V gene. There are 18 residues in the CDR3. J was trimmed by 2 bases and V by 3 bases; bases with no gene match: 12. The CDR3 here is CASSFSSRTSAATDTQYF. The CDR3 DNA reads as TGTGCCAGCAGCTTTTCTTCTCGGACTAGCGCGGCCACAGATACGCAGTATTTT.

This clonotype was seen more than once but under ten times. A much larger clone lies one base from this, so it may be a read error. Because it lacks the conserved phenylalanine or tryptophan at the end, this CDR3 is likely a read error. It is unclear where the CDR3 begins or ends on the DNA, so no DNA is shown, and the CDR3 is as TCRdb lists it. The chain uses TRBV20-1 and TRBJ1-6; TRBD1 reflects the table's D call only, with no check against the DNA. The CDR3 is 15 residues long, ends included. Germline lookup yields CDR1 DFQATT and CDR2 SNEGSKA (reference sequence). CDR3 residues: CSARGKNQPGHRAGA.

The sample holds a few counts of this clonotype. This may be a read error: a much more frequent sequence differs by one nucleotide. V and J are TRBV19 and TRBJ2-1; 8 bases map to TRBD2. V lost 3 bases to trimming and J lost 6 bases; unmatched junction nucleotides: 7. This CDR3 is 15 amino acids long. CDR1 and CDR2 from the germline V gene are LNHDA and SQIVND (reference sequence). This chain's CDR3 is CASSIVAGGGNEQFF. DNA for the CDR3: TGTGCCAGTAGTATTGTGGCGGGAGGAGGCAATGAGCAGTTCTTC.

The chain recombines TRBV4-1 with TRBJ2-7; D gene ambiguous. The CDR3 extends over 14 amino acids. Germline loops: CDR1 MGHRA, CDR2 YSYEKL. With 3 bases removed from V and 0 bases from J, the gap between germline ends came to 9 bases. The DNA of the CDR3 is TGCGCCAGCAGCCATGGCGCACGCTCCTACGAGCAGTACTTC. It specifies CASSHGARSYEQYF.

Notes on this clonotype: A much larger clone lies one base from this, so it may be a read error. The rearrangement uses TRBV11-1 and TRBJ2-7; a possible D gene is TRBD2 (5 bases). Deletions cut 4 bases from V and 6 bases from J, with 16 bases between. The CDR3 length is 14 residues. The germline CDR1 and CDR2 sequences are SGHAT and FQDESV (reference sequence). The DNA of the CDR3 is TGTGCCAGCAGCTCTCGGTCCGGGATTGGCGAGCAGTACTTC. Amino acid sequence: CASSSRSGIGEQYF.

As to this clonotype: Being one base from a much bigger clone, this may be a read error. The chain employs TRBV6-1 and TRBJ2-7, with D possibly being TRBD1 (6 bases). This CDR3 comprises 14 residues. Germline V gene lookup returns CDR1 MNHNS and CDR2 SASEGT. The chain's CDR3 is CASRKLGAMNERYF. CDR3 sequence (DNA): TGTGCCAGCAGGAAATTGGGGGCTATGAACGAGCGGTACTTC.

This clonotype is classed as medium-sized. This chain joins TRBV4-3 and TRBJ2-3, with D perhaps TRBD2 (6 bases). This CDR3 contains 16 residues. Germline assignment: CDR1 LGHNA and CDR2 YSLEER. V lost 2 bases to trimming and J lost 0 bases, with 12 bases between them. In DNA, the CDR3 is TGCGCCAGCAGCCAAACGGCGGGGCAGAGCACAGATACGCAGTATTTT. Translated: CASSQTAGQSTDTQYF.

Relative to its sample, this clonotype is medium-sized. This chain uses TRBV27 with TRBJ1-1; 9 bases match TRBD1. This CDR3 contains 15 residues. V shed 6 bases and J 4 bases; nucleotides not matched to a gene: 9. Germline CDR1 is MNHEY and CDR2 is SMNVEV (reference sequence). The CDR3 sequence: CASSETGGWSTEAFF. CDR3 DNA: TGTGCCAGCAGCGAAACAGGGGGCTGGAGCACTGAAGCTTTCTTT.

The rearrangement links TRBV30 to TRBJ1-2; no clear D gene. The length of the CDR3 is 11 residues. Trimming cost V 3 bases and J 4 bases, with 6 bases left between them. Germline-derived CDR1 and CDR2 are GTSNPN and SVGIG (reference sequence). The CDR3 loop reads CAWRDGYGYTF. Written as DNA, the CDR3 is TGTGCCTGGAGGGACGGCTATGGCTACACCTTC.

On this clonotype itself: A junction boundary mismatches the germline segment, possibly from a read error. The J gene is TRBJ2-7, the V gene TRBV20-1; TRBD1 might be the D (7 bases). Germline values: CDR1 DFQATT, CDR2 SNEGSKA (reference sequence). The CDR3 covers 17 residues. This CDR3 is CSAQGGGTTISSYGQYF. DNA of the CDR3: TGCAGTGCACAAGGGGGCGGGACGACGATAAGCTCCTACGGGCAGTACTTC.

This clonotype is medium-sized (0.01 to 0.1%) within its sample. The rearrangement joins TRBV11-2 to TRBJ1-4, with D uncertain. This CDR3 is built from 16 residues. V was clipped by 4 bases and J by 0 bases, with 12 bases between them. Germline values: CDR1 SGHAT, CDR2 FQNNGV. The CDR3 region is CASSSEAPATNEKLFF. CDR3 DNA sequence: TGTGCCAGCAGCTCGGAGGCCCCCGCAACTAATGAAAAACTGTTTTTT.

Of note for this clonotype: Given a much more abundant clone one base away, this may be a read error. This chain connects TRBV29-1 to TRBJ2-1, with D unclear. From germline, CDR1 is SQVTM and CDR2 ANQGSEA. V gave up 5 bases and J gave up 6 bases, with 11 bases separating them. The CDR3 has 12 residues. The CDR3 sequence: CSVKFVLNEQFF. DNA for the CDR3: TGCAGCGTTAAGTTCGTTCTCAATGAGCAGTTCTTC.

The chain carries TRBV19 and TRBJ1-4; D unclear. Trimming cost V 2 bases and J 4 bases, with 11 bases left between them. CDR3 size: 15 residues. Per germline, CDR1 LNHDA and CDR2 SQIVND (reference sequence). The CDR3: CASSITNSGNEKLFF. The CDR3 DNA reads as TGTGCCAGTAGTATAACCAACAGTGGTAATGAAAAACTGTTTTTT.

There are many counts of this clonotype. V is TRBV29-1 and J is TRBJ2-1, with 7 positions matching TRBD2. The germline gives CDR1 SQVTM, CDR2 ANQGSEA. CDR3 size: 13 residues. V gave up 3 bases and J gave up 6 bases; unmatched junction bases: 5. The CDR3: CSVEAGAGNEQFF. CDR3 bases: TGCAGCGTTGAGGCGGGAGCGGGCAATGAGCAGTTCTTC.

This clonotype has at least ten counts. The chain joins TRBV27 to TRBJ2-1; 7 bases line up with TRBD1. V trimming: 5 bases; J trimming: 9 bases; junction bases outside the gene matches: 13. Germline-derived CDR1 and CDR2 are MNHEY and SMNVEV (reference sequence). The CDR3 is 15 residues long. The chain's CDR3 is CASSPYLRGPSEQFF. In nucleotides, the CDR3 is TGTGCCAGCAGTCCCTACCTAAGGGGGCCCAGTGAGCAGTTCTTC.

This clonotype ranks as medium-sized. This chain connects TRBV20-1 to TRBJ2-3; D unclear. Per the germline V gene, CDR1 is DFQATT and CDR2 is SNEGSKA (reference sequence). The V end lost 0 bases, the J end lost 2 bases, and 9 bases lay between the germline ends. The CDR3 has 14 residues. CDR3 sequence: CSARDESDTDTQYF. The CDR3, as DNA: TGCAGTGCTAGAGACGAAAGCGACACAGATACGCAGTATTTT.

The chain recombines TRBV20-1 with TRBJ2-3, with 7 bases matching TRBD1. Trimming took 5 bases from V and 2 from J; bases not matched to a gene: 19. In germline, CDR1 is DFQATT, CDR2 SNEGSKA (reference sequence). There are 18 residues in the CDR3. CDR3 sequence (DNA): TGCAGTGCTGCCAGGATTATCGGGACAGCTACCTTCACAGATACGCAGTATTTT. It translates to CSAARIIGTATFTDTQYF.

The chain links TRBV29-1 to TRBJ2-7; 12 bases match TRBD1. Germline V lookup: CDR1 SQVTM, CDR2 ANQGSEA. V lost 0 bases and J lost 10; bases outside the gene matches: 7. CDR3 length equals 14 residues. CDR3 DNA sequence: TGCAGCGTTGAAGAGGGGACAGGGGGCAGCGAACAGTACTTC. This codes for CSVEEGTGGSEQYF.

For this clonotype: A much larger clone differs by one base, so this may be a read error. The CDR3 DNA is TGCGCCAGCAGCCAAGATCATATAAAGGGGGTCTCGATCGGCCCACCCCTCCACTTT. It translates to CASSQDHIKGVSIGPPLHF. The V gene is TRBV4-1, the J gene TRBJ1-6; a possible D gene is TRBD1 (6 bases). Trimming cost V 0 bases and J 11 bases, with 26 bases left between them. Germline CDR1 and CDR2: MGHRA and YSYEKL. The CDR3 extends over 19 amino acids.

This clonotype has just a few counts. CDR3 protein: CASGPGTGRDTQYF. CDR3 in DNA: TGTGCTAGTGGTCCGGGGACAGGTAGAGATACGCAGTATTTT. V gene TRBV12-5 combines with J gene TRBJ2-3; TRBD1 matches 8 bases. The junction had 6 bases not matched to a gene; V was cut back by 5 bases and J by 5 bases. Looked up from germline, CDR1 is LGHNT and CDR2 is FRNRAP. The CDR3 is made up of 14 amino acids.